This is a list of T cell receptor beta chains from one sample in a study of blood T cell repertoires in COVID-19. Produced via immunoSEQ multiplex PCR; TCRdb's table is partial and in-frame only. The table records about 480,000 clones, roughly 90% of them present only once. Source material: PBMCs or T cells enriched from blood (not recorded which). The source is a woman between 35 and 50 years old who had recovered from COVID-19. CDR3s include the opening cysteine and the closing phenylalanine or tryptophan. The order of the fields is D gene, J gene, V gene, CDR3 protein, CDR3 DNA. The D gene is left open where the match is weak.

D gene: TRBD2; J gene: TRBJ2-3; V gene: TRBV5-1; CDR3 protein: CASSPLSGRDTQYF; CDR3 DNA: TGCGCCAGCAGCCCCCTTAGCGGGAGGGATACGCAGTATTTT
D gene: TRBD1; J gene: TRBJ2-7; V gene: TRBV30; CDR3 protein: CAWTRQGTYEQYF; CDR3 DNA: TGTGCCTGGACCCGACAGGGAACCTACGAGCAGTACTTC
D gene: TRBD2; J gene: TRBJ2-7; V gene: TRBV5-1; CDR3 protein: CASSLTSQEQYF; CDR3 DNA: TGCGCCAGCAGCCTGACTAGCCAGGAGCAGTACTTC
D gene: TRBD1; J gene: TRBJ2-7; V gene: TRBV7-2; CDR3 protein: CASSLLQGRTYEQYF; CDR3 DNA: TGTGCCAGCAGCCTCCTACAGGGGCGAACCTACGAGCAGTACTTC
D gene: .; J gene: TRBJ2-6; V gene: TRBV11-2; CDR3 protein: CASSFRDSGANVLTF; CDR3 DNA: TGTGCCAGCAGCTTTCGAGACTCTGGGGCCAACGTCCTGACTTTC
D gene: TRBD1; J gene: TRBJ1-4; V gene: TRBV5-6; CDR3 protein: CASSLPGGTNEKLFF; CDR3 DNA: TGTGCCAGCAGCTTACCAGGGGGCACTAATGAAAAACTGTTTTTT
D gene: TRBD2; J gene: TRBJ2-3; V gene: TRBV4-1; CDR3 protein: CASSQVPSGRTDTQYF; CDR3 DNA: TGCGCCAGCAGCCAGGTCCCTAGCGGGAGAACAGATACGCAGTATTTT
D gene: .; J gene: TRBJ2-5; V gene: TRBV12-5; CDR3 protein: CASGQGFQETQYF; CDR3 DNA: TGTGCTAGTGGACAGGGCTTCCAAGAGACCCAGTACTTC
D gene: TRBD2; J gene: TRBJ2-3; V gene: TRBV11-2; CDR3 protein: CASSLFGGSGRATDTQYF; CDR3 DNA: TGTGCCAGCAGCTTATTTGGCGGAAGCGGGAGGGCCACAGATACGCAGTATTTT
D gene: .; J gene: TRBJ2-7; V gene: TRBV25-1; CDR3 protein: CASSDSQGEGYEQYF; CDR3 DNA: TGTGCCAGCAGTGATTCACAGGGAGAAGGCTACGAGCAGTACTTC
D gene: TRBD1; J gene: TRBJ1-5; V gene: TRBV10-3; CDR3 protein: CAISESRQGAGGNQPQHF; CDR3 DNA: TGTGCCATCAGTGAGTCGAGGCAGGGGGCGGGTGGCAATCAGCCCCAGCATTTT
D gene: TRBD1; J gene: TRBJ1-1; V gene: TRBV5-1; CDR3 protein: CASSLGTVADTEAFF; CDR3 DNA: TGCGCCAGCAGCCTCGGGACAGTGGCGGACACTGAAGCTTTCTTT
D gene: .; J gene: TRBJ2-3; V gene: TRBV9; CDR3 protein: CASSVATFGGSTDTQYF; CDR3 DNA: TGTGCCAGCAGCGTAGCTACGTTTGGGGGGTCCACAGATACGCAGTATTTT